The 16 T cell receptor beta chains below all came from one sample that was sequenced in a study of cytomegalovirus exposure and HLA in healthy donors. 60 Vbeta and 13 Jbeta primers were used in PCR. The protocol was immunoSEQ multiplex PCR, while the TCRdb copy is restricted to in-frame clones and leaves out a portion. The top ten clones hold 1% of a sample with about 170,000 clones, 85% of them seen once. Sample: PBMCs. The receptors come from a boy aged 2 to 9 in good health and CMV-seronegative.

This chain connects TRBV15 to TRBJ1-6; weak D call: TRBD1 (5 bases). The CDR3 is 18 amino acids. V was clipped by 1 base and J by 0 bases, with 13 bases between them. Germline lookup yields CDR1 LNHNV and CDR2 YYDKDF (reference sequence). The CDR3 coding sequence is TGTGCCACCAGCAGAGGCCTCACCGACAGCTCCTATAATTCACCCCTCCACTTT. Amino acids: CATSRGLTDSSYNSPLHF. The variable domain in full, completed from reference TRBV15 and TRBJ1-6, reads DAMVIQNPRYQVTQFGKPVTLSCSQTLNHNVMYWYQQKSSQAPKLLFHYYDKDFNNEADTPDNFQSRRPNTSFCFLDIRSPGLGDTAMYLCATSRGLTDSSYNSPLHFGNGTRLTVT.

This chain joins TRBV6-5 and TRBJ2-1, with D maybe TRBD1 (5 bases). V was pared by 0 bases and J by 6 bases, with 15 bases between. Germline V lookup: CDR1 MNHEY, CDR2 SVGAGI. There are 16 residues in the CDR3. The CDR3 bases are TGTGCCAGCAGTTACTCCGAGATGGGTAGGGGCAATGAGCAGTTCTTC. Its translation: CASSYSEMGRGNEQFF.

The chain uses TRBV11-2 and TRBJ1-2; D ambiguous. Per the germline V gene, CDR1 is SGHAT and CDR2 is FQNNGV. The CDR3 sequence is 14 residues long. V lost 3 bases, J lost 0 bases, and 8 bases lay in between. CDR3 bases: TGTGCCAGCAGCTTTGGCGGATCTAACTATGGCTACACCTTC. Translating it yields CASSFGGSNYGYTF.

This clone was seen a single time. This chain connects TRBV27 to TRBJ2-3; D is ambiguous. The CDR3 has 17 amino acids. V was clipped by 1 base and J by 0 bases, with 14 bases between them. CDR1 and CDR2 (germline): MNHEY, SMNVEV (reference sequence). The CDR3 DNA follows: TGTGCCAGCAGTTTATTCCCCTTGGGCCTTAGCACAGATACGCAGTATTTT. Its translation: CASSLFPLGLSTDTQYF.

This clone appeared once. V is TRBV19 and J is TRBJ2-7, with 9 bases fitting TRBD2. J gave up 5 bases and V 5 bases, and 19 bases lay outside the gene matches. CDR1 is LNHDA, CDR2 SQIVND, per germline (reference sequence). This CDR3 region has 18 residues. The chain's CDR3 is CASSVPGTSLAGIDEQYF. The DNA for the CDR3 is TGTGCCAGTAGTGTCCCCGGGACCTCTCTAGCGGGGATCGACGAGCAGTACTTC. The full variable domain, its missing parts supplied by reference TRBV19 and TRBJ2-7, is DGGITQSPKYLFRKEGQNVTLSCEQNLNHDAMYWYRQDPGQGLRLIYYSQIVNDFQKGDIAEGYSVSREKKESFPLTVTSAQKNPTAFYLCASSVPGTSLAGIDEQYFGPGTRLTVT.

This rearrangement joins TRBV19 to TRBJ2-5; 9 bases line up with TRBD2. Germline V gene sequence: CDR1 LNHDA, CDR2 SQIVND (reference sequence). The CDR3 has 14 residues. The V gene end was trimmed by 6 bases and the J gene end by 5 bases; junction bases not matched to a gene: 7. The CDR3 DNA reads TGTGCCAGTAGCCAATTAGCGGGAGACGAGACCCAGTACTTC. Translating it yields CASSQLAGDETQYF.

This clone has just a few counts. This chain's CDR3 is CASSDSRHNTGELFF. The CDR3 DNA sequence: TGTGCCAGCAGTGACTCTAGACACAACACCGGGGAGCTGTTTTTT. The genes are TRBV6-4 and TRBJ2-2; unclear D gene. This CDR3 comprises 15 residues. Trimming removed 0 bases at V and 2 bases at J, with 7 bases between. Germline CDR1 and CDR2: MRHNA and SNTAGT.

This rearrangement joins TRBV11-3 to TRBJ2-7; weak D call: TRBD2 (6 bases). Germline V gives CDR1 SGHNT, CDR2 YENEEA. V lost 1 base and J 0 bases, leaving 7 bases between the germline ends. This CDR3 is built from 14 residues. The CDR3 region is CASSLGGDSYEQYF. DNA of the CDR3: TGTGCCAGCAGCTTAGGGGGGGACTCCTACGAGCAGTACTTC.

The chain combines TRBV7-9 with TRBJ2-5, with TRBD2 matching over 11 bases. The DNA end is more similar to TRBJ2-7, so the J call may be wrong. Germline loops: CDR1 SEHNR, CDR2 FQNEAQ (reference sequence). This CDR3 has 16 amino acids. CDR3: CASSLAGTSGTYEQYF. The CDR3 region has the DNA TGTGCCAGCAGCTTAGCGGGGACTAGCGGTACCTACGAGCAGTACTTC.

In nucleotides, the CDR3 is TGTGCCAGTAACCAATACAACAGGGATAGGACTGAAGCTTTCTTT. Amino acids: CASNQYNRDRTEAFF. This sequence joins TRBV19 and TRBJ1-1, with D possibly TRBD1 on 6 matching bases. With 7 bases removed from V and 5 bases from J, the gap between germline ends came to 20 bases. Germline assignment: CDR1 LNHDA and CDR2 SQIVND (reference sequence). This CDR3 is 15 amino acids long.

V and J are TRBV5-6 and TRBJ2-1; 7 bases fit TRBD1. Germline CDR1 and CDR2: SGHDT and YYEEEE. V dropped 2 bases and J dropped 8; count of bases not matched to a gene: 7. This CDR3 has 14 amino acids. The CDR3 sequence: CASSFRQGVHEQFF. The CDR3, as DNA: TGTGCCAGCAGCTTTAGACAGGGTGTACATGAGCAGTTCTTC. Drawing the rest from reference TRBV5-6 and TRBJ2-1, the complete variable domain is DAGVTQSPTHLIKTRGQQVTLRCSPKSGHDTVSWYQQALGQGPQFIFQYYEEEERQRGNFPDRFSGHQFPNYSSELNVNALLLGDSALYLCASSFRQGVHEQFFGPGTRLTVL.

The CDR3 loop reads CASSLAGVGQGFNEQYF. The CDR3 DNA sequence: TGCGCCAGCAGCCTGGCGGGTGTAGGACAGGGATTTAACGAGCAGTACTTC. The rearrangement uses TRBV5-1 and TRBJ2-7, with TRBD1 matching 8 bases. V trimming: 4 bases; J trimming: 5 bases; junction bases outside the gene matches: 17. Germline CDR1 and CDR2: SGHRS and YFSETQ. The CDR3 covers 17 residues.

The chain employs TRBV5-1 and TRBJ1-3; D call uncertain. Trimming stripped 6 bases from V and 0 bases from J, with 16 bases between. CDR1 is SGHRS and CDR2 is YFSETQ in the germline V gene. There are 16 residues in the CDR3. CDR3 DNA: TGCGCCAGCAACCCGGTGACATCCGACTCTGGAAACACCATATATTTT. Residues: CASNPVTSDSGNTIYF.

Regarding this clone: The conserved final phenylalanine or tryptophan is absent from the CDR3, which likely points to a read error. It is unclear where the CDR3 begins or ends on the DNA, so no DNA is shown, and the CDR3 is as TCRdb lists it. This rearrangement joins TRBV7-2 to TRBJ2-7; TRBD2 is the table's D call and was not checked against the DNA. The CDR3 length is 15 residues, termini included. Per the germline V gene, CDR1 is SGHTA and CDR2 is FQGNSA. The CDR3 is CASTTGSGKGTRLEL.

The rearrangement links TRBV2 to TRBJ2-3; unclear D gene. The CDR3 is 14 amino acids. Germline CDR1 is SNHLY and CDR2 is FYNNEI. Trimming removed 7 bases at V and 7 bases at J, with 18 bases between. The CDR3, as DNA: TGTGCCAGCAATATGGAGCCATCCGTAAATACGCAGTATTTT. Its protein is CASNMEPSVNTQYF.

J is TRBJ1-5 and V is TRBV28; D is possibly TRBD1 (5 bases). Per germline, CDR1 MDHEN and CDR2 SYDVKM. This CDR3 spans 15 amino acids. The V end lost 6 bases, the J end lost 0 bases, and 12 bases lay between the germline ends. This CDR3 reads CASSSRGFSNQPQHF. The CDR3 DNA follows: TGTGCCAGCAGCTCTAGGGGCTTTAGCAATCAGCCCCAGCATTTT.